Below are 25 T cell receptor beta chains sequenced from a single sample in a study of blood T cell repertoires in COVID-19. This table comes from immunoSEQ multiplex PCR, and its TCRdb copy is limited to in-frame clones, with some not included. The sample lists some 170,000 clones; around 87% were seen once. Sequencing was done on a sample of peripheral blood. The source of these receptors is a woman in her seventies with COVID-19, enrolled during active disease.

The chain couples TRBV28 to TRBJ1-2; perhaps TRBD1 as D (5 bases). Germline CDR1 MDHEN, CDR2 SYDVKM. This CDR3 region has 15 residues. The V and J ends lost 3 bases and 2 bases respectively, with 13 bases between them. CDR3 protein: CASSFLAGRNYGYTF. The CDR3, as DNA: TGTGCCAGCAGTTTCTTGGCAGGGAGGAACTATGGCTACACCTTC.

V is TRBV28 and J is TRBJ2-7; 11 positions match TRBD1. The length of the CDR3 is 14 residues. The junction had 8 bases not matched to a gene; V was cut back by 7 bases and J by 6 bases. Germline CDR1 is MDHEN and CDR2 is SYDVKM. The CDR3 is CASTLRTGGSEQYF. The CDR3 DNA reads TGTGCCAGCACCCTTCGGACAGGGGGCTCCGAGCAGTACTTC.

The chain recombines TRBV9 with TRBJ2-1; 7 bases are a match to TRBD2. J was trimmed by 0 bases and V by 5 bases; bases with no gene match: 8. The CDR3 runs to 16 residues. Germline assignment: CDR1 SGDLS and CDR2 YYNGEE. In nucleotides, the CDR3 is TGTGCCAGCAGTAGGGGAGGCGGGGGCTCCTACAATGAGCAGTTCTTC. Amino acid sequence: CASSRGGGGSYNEQFF.

The sample holds one count of this clone. V gene TRBV27 combines with J gene TRBJ2-2; 7 bases map to TRBD1. The CDR3 is 13 residues long. The germline gives CDR1 MNHEY, CDR2 SMNVEV (reference sequence). The trim removed 4 bases at V and 7 bases at J, leaving 3 bases unmatched. CDR3 sequence reads: CASSSRQGGELFF. The CDR3 nucleotides are TGTGCCAGCAGTTCTAGACAGGGCGGGGAGCTGTTTTTT.

This clone has a handful of counts. V gene TRBV27 combines with J gene TRBJ1-2, with no clear D. This CDR3 has 13 residues. V was trimmed by 5 bases and J by 11 bases, leaving 18 bases between them. CDR1 MNHEY and CDR2 SMNVEV come from the germline V gene (reference sequence). This chain's CDR3 is CASSPYDGDYYTF. The DNA of the CDR3 is TGTGCCAGCAGTCCGTACGACGGTGACTATTACACCTTC.

The J gene is TRBJ2-2, the V gene TRBV29-1; no firm D call. The CDR3 runs to 14 residues. The germline CDR1 and CDR2 sequences are SQVTM and ANQGSEA. Trimming pared 3 bases from V and 0 bases from J, leaving 8 bases between. CDR3: CSVDQQANTGELFF. The CDR3 nucleotides read TGCAGCGTTGACCAGCAGGCGAACACCGGGGAGCTGTTTTTT.

The chain is built from TRBV4-1 and TRBJ2-1, with TRBD2 matching over 14 bases. The CDR3 covers 16 residues. Germline loops: CDR1 MGHRA, CDR2 YSYEKL. Trimming took 0 bases from V and 7 from J; bases not matched to a gene: 2. The CDR3 DNA reads as TGCGCCAGCAGCCAAGAGGGACTAGCGGGAGAGAATGAGCAGTTCTTC. Its translation is CASSQEGLAGENEQFF.

This clone was detected only once. This chain links TRBV11-3 with TRBJ1-3; tentative D call: TRBD1 (5 bases). The CDR3 is made up of 16 amino acids. V lost 4 bases, J lost 2 bases, and 15 bases lay in between. Germline V gene lookup returns CDR1 SGHNT and CDR2 YENEEA. In DNA, the CDR3 is TGTGCCAGCAGCTCCGAGCCCAGGGCCGCTGGAAACACCATATATTTT. Translating it yields CASSSEPRAAGNTIYF.

This chain joins TRBV13 and TRBJ2-5; 7 bases match TRBD2. This CDR3 region has 15 residues. CDR1 and CDR2 (germline): PRHDT, FYEKMQ (reference sequence). Germline trimming cut 0 bases from V and 4 bases from J; bases unmatched to any gene: 5. The CDR3 DNA reads TGTGCCAGCAGCTTAGGAGGGAGGGGACGAGAGACCCAGTACTTC. Protein product: CASSLGGRGRETQYF. The full variable domain, rest sourced from reference TRBV13 and TRBJ2-5, is AAGVIQSPRHLIKEKRETATLKCYPIPRHDTVYWYQQGPGQDPQFLISFYEKMQSDKGSIPDRFSAQQFSDYHSELNMSSLELGDSALYFCASSLGGRGRETQYFGPGTRLLVL.

V gene TRBV19 combines with J gene TRBJ2-7, with a possible D match to TRBD1 (5 bases). V gave up 5 bases and J gave up 2 bases, with 16 bases separating them. This CDR3 is 15 amino acids long. Germline V lookup: CDR1 LNHDA, CDR2 SQIVND (reference sequence). Here the CDR3 DNA reads TGTGCCAGTAGTGCCGTGGGCACAGGAACCTACGAGCAGTACTTC. It is translated as CASSAVGTGTYEQYF.

V and J are TRBV2 and TRBJ1-1; 7 bases are a match to TRBD1. There are 13 residues in the CDR3. Unmatched junction bases numbered 1, after V lost 2 bases and J lost 4 bases. Germline V lookup: CDR1 SNHLY, CDR2 FYNNEI. This CDR3 is CASSEQGVTEAFF. CDR3 DNA: TGTGCCAGCAGTGAACAGGGGGTCACTGAAGCTTTCTTT.

This clone was recorded a few times. V usage is TRBV24-1 and J usage is TRBJ1-2; 11 nucleotides match TRBD1. The V gene end was trimmed by 3 bases and the J gene end by 4 bases; junction bases not matched to a gene: 6. CDR1 and CDR2 (germline): KGHDR, SFDVKD. The CDR3 extends over 16 amino acids. DNA of the CDR3: TGTGCCACCAGTGATCCAGGGACAGGGGGGATCTATGGCTACACCTTC. Translation: CATSDPGTGGIYGYTF.

The rearrangement joins TRBV19 to TRBJ1-5, with 8 nucleotides matching TRBD1. The CDR3 covers 15 residues. Germline values: CDR1 LNHDA, CDR2 SQIVND (reference sequence). Trimming cost V 6 bases and J 0 bases; bases outside gene matches: 4. CDR3 coding DNA: TGTGCCAGTAGGGACAGGGATAATAGCAATCAGCCCCAGCATTTT. It encodes CASRDRDNSNQPQHF. The full variable domain, rest sourced from reference TRBV19 and TRBJ1-5, is DGGITQSPKYLFRKEGQNVTLSCEQNLNHDAMYWYRQDPGQGLRLIYYSQIVNDFQKGDIAEGYSVSREKKESFPLTVTSAQKNPTAFYLCASRDRDNSNQPQHFGDGTRLSIL.

J is TRBJ2-5 and V is TRBV19; tentative D call: TRBD1 (5 bases). V dropped 3 bases and J dropped 5 bases, with 16 bases sitting between them. From germline, CDR1 is LNHDA and CDR2 SQIVND (reference sequence). The CDR3 extends over 15 amino acids. The CDR3 DNA reads as TGTGCCAGTAGTATTGTTCCCTACCACAGGGAGACCCAGTACTTC. It yields the protein CASSIVPYHRETQYF.

The chain couples TRBV27 to TRBJ2-1; 7 positions agree with TRBD2. V lost 1 base and J lost 3; bases outside the gene matches: 3. The CDR3 sequence is 15 residues long. Germline-derived CDR1 and CDR2 are MNHEY and SMNVEV (reference sequence). This CDR3 reads CASSLLGTNYNEQFF. The CDR3 DNA sequence: TGTGCCAGCAGTTTATTGGGGACTAACTACAATGAGCAGTTCTTC.

The chain couples TRBV7-3 to TRBJ2-1, with a tentative D call TRBD2 (6 bases). The germline gives CDR1 SGHTA, CDR2 FQGTGA. Trimming stripped 5 bases from V and 12 bases from J, with 17 bases between. This CDR3 has 13 amino acids. The CDR3 spells CASSIRPGAGQFF. The CDR3, as DNA: TGTGCCAGCAGCATTAGGCCGGGAGCGGGGCAGTTCTTC.

The chain employs TRBV30 and TRBJ1-1; D gene unclear. V was pared by 1 base and J by 1 base, with 4 bases between. Germline CDR1 and CDR2: GTSNPN and SVGIG (reference sequence). There are 12 residues in the CDR3. The CDR3 region has the DNA TGTGCCTGGAGTGCAGGGAACACTGAAGCTTTCTTT. The encoded protein is CAWSAGNTEAFF.

CDR3 region: CASSLSGQTNSPLHF. In nucleotides, the CDR3 is TGTGCCAGCAGCTTATCGGGACAAACTAATTCACCCCTCCACTTT. The chain couples TRBV7-9 to TRBJ1-6; D is possibly TRBD1 (6 bases). Per the germline V gene, CDR1 is SEHNR and CDR2 is FQNEAQ (reference sequence). This CDR3 contains 15 residues. Trimming took 2 bases from V and 6 from J, leaving 11 bases between them.

V and J are TRBV13 and TRBJ1-2; weak D call: TRBD1 (6 bases). V lost 5 bases and J lost 2, with 12 bases in between. Germline V gene data show CDR1 as PRHDT and CDR2 as FYEKMQ (reference sequence). This CDR3 is 14 amino acids long. Here the CDR3 reads CASSPRGRNYGYTF. CDR3 nucleotides: TGTGCCAGCAGCCCCAGGGGACGGAACTATGGCTACACCTTC.

This chain connects TRBV4-3 to TRBJ2-1, with 8 bases that match TRBD2. Per germline, CDR1 LGHNA and CDR2 YSLEER. The ends lost 0 bases at V and 0 bases at J; junction bases unmatched: 1. The CDR3 spans 16 residues. The CDR3 is CASSQDRGGSYNEQFF. The DNA for the CDR3 is TGCGCCAGCAGCCAAGATCGGGGGGGCTCCTACAATGAGCAGTTCTTC.

V is TRBV28 and J is TRBJ2-7, with 12 bases identical to TRBD2. With 5 bases clipped from V and 7 bases from J, the junction kept 6 bases outside the gene matches. This CDR3 is 14 amino acids long. CDR1 MDHEN and CDR2 SYDVKM come from the germline V gene. The CDR3 sequence: CASSPTSGRREQYF. DNA for the CDR3: TGTGCCAGCAGTCCGACTAGCGGGAGACGGGAGCAGTACTTC.

The chain employs TRBV4-3 and TRBJ2-7, with 8 nucleotides matching TRBD2. The CDR3 spans 14 residues. In germline, CDR1 is LGHNA, CDR2 YSLEER. V dropped 0 bases and J dropped 6; count of bases not matched to a gene: 4. CDR3 bases: TGCGCCAGCAGCCAAGAGGCGCGGGGGGCCGAGCAGTACTTC. It yields the protein CASSQEARGAEQYF.

The genes are TRBV5-4 and TRBJ1-1; D might be TRBD1 (5 bases). The germline V gene has CDR1 SGHNT and CDR2 YYREEE (reference sequence). The CDR3 is made up of 14 amino acids. V lost 5 bases and J 6 bases, leaving 17 bases between the germline ends. The CDR3 bases are TGTGCCAGCAGTCAGGGCCTTGGGGGGGCTGAAGCTTTCTTT. Amino acid sequence: CASSQGLGGAEAFF.

The chain employs TRBV7-9 and TRBJ1-2, with D uncertain. The CDR3 is 13 amino acids. The germline V gene encodes CDR1 SEHNR and CDR2 FQNEAQ (reference sequence). Trimming removed 1 base from V and 4 bases from J, with 7 bases in between. CDR3 in DNA: TGTGCCAGCAGCTTAGGGGAGACCTATGGCTACACCTTC. This sequence encodes CASSLGETYGYTF.

The table lists this clone with a few counts. V and J are TRBV12-3 or TRBV12-4 and TRBJ1-1; tentative D call: TRBD1 (5 bases). The CDR3 runs to 13 residues. The V end lost 6 bases, the J end lost 1 base, and 9 bases lay between the germline ends. The CDR3 reads CASRATGNTEAFF. DNA for the CDR3: TGTGCCAGCAGGGCTACAGGGAACACTGAAGCTTTCTTT.